The rows below give T cell receptor beta chains drawn from one sample of a study of shared clonotypes between healthy human individuals. Produced via immunoSEQ multiplex PCR; TCRdb's table is partial and in-frame only. The profile shows around 340,000 clones, around 79% of them singletons. Sequenced sample: memory CD4+ T cells sorted from blood. The receptors were gathered from a man younger than 45 in good health. CDR3s include the opening cysteine and the closing phenylalanine or tryptophan. A D gene is named only where the DNA matches it firmly. Clone size is given for some rows only: seen once, a few or many times, or a class if the clone is expanded.

clone size	V gene	D gene	J gene	CDR3 protein	CDR3 DNA
NA	TRBV19	NA	TRBJ1-4	CASSNRRGSNEKLFF	TGTGCCAGTAGCAATCGAAGGGGGTCTAATGAAAAACTGTTTTTT
NA	TRBV15	NA	TRBJ1-5	CATSGQNQPQHF	TGTGCCACCAGCGGTCAGAATCAGCCCCAGCATTTT
NA	TRBV29-1	NA	TRBJ2-7	CSVVRVGSNEQYF	TGCAGCGTTGTAAGAGTTGGGTCCAACGAGCAGTACTTC
NA	TRBV6-5	NA	TRBJ1-2	CASNQRRGAEGYTF	TGTGCCAGCAATCAACGGCGGGGGGCTGAAGGCTACACCTTC
few	TRBV25-1	NA	TRBJ2-7	CASSEGGGVRTYEQYF	TGTGCCAGCAGTGAGGGAGGGGGAGTAAGGACCTACGAGCAGTACTTC
NA	TRBV29-1	NA	TRBJ2-5	CSVVGYIETQYF	TGCAGCGTTGTCGGCTATATTGAGACCCAGTACTTC
NA	TRBV6-1	NA	TRBJ2-3	CASSEVVGVLGTDTQYF	TGTGCCAGCAGTGAAGTAGTTGGGGTTTTGGGCACAGATACGCAGTATTTT
NA	TRBV6-4	NA	TRBJ1-2	CASSGEELEPANYGYTF	TGTGCCAGCAGCGGTGAGGAGTTGGAACCAGCTAACTATGGCTACACCTTC
NA	TRBV4-2	NA	TRBJ1-4	CASSPRQGEINEKLFF	TGTGCCAGCAGCCCCCGTCAGGGAGAGATTAATGAAAAACTGTTTTTT
NA	TRBV5-1	TRBD1	TRBJ1-1	CASSLDRGLSGTEAFF	TGCGCCAGCAGCCTGGACAGGGGGCTTTCAGGGACTGAAGCTTTCTTT
NA	TRBV28	TRBD2	TRBJ2-1	CASRPWTSVPSANEQFF	TGTGCCAGCAGACCATGGACTAGCGTCCCAAGCGCCAATGAGCAGTTCTTC
NA	TRBV7-2	NA	TRBJ2-1	CASSLAGSGTYNEQFF	TGTGCCAGCAGCTTAGCCGGGTCGGGGACTTACAATGAGCAGTTCTTC
NA	TRBV28	NA	TRBJ1-1	CASSYAGPQNTEAFF	TGTGCCAGCAGTTACGCCGGGCCCCAGAACACTGAAGCTTTCTTT
NA	TRBV4-3	TRBD2	TRBJ2-1	CASSQITSGRRYEQFF	TGCGCCAGCAGCCAGATAACTAGCGGGAGAAGGTATGAGCAGTTCTTC
NA	TRBV2	TRBD1	TRBJ1-5	CASSEAGQGNQPQHF	TGTGCCAGCAGTGAAGCTGGACAGGGCAATCAGCCCCAGCATTTT
NA	TRBV2	TRBD1	TRBJ1-5	CASRAGQAVGAQHF	TGTGCCAGCAGGGCGGGACAGGCCGTTGGGGCCCAGCATTTT
NA	TRBV29-1	NA	TRBJ1-2	CSSGSTHGYTF	TGCAGCTCGGGTTCCACGCATGGCTACACCTTC
NA	TRBV29-1	TRBD1	TRBJ2-4	CSAQGHLQDIQYF	TGCAGCGCACAGGGGCATCTTCAGGACATTCAGTACTTC
NA	TRBV27	TRBD1	TRBJ1-4	CASSLLQGPARELFF	TGTGCCAGCAGTCTACTACAGGGGCCGGCGAGAGAACTGTTTTTT
NA	TRBV19	NA	TRBJ2-6	CASSSSRSGANVLTF	TGTGCCAGTAGTTCGTCGAGATCTGGGGCCAACGTCCTGACTTTC
NA	TRBV27	TRBD2	TRBJ2-5	CASAGGLLQTQYF	TGTGCCAGCGCGGGGGGTCTCCTGCAGACCCAGTACTTC
NA	TRBV27	NA	TRBJ1-2	CASSGWGYGYTF	TGTGCCAGCAGCGGATGGGGCTATGGCTACACCTTC
NA	TRBV19	NA	TRBJ1-1	CASSSQWNTEAFF	TGTGCCAGTAGTTCACAATGGAACACTGAAGCTTTCTTT
NA	TRBV15	NA	TRBJ2-5	CATSRDTTGSETQYF	TGTGCCACCAGCAGAGATACTACAGGGTCAGAGACCCAGTACTTC
NA	TRBV18	TRBD1	TRBJ2-6	CASSPGPGTGGFSGANVLTF	TGTGCCAGCTCACCCGGACCGGGGACAGGGGGTTTCTCTGGGGCCAACGTCCTGACTTTC
NA	TRBV11-3	NA	TRBJ2-7	CASSLEGPSYEQYF	TGTGCCAGCAGCTTAGAGGGACCCTCCTACGAGCAGTACTTC
NA	TRBV7-2	TRBD1	TRBJ2-7	CASSTGPMDRKEYEQYF	TGTGCCAGCAGCACCGGACCAATGGACAGGAAAGAATACGAGCAGTACTTC
NA	TRBV11-3	TRBD2	TRBJ2-1	CASSLRTSGSLEQFF	TGTGCCAGCAGCCTCCGGACTAGCGGGAGTCTTGAGCAGTTCTTC
NA	TRBV25-1	NA	TRBJ2-5	CASSDPHRGVFGTQYF	TGTGCCAGCAGCGACCCACATCGAGGGGTATTTGGGACCCAGTACTTC
NA	TRBV7-8	TRBD2	TRBJ2-2	CASGDSGRATGELFF	TGTGCCAGCGGCGATAGCGGGAGGGCCACCGGGGAGCTGTTTTTT
NA	TRBV7-8	TRBD1	TRBJ1-2	CASSPQGKGPYGHTF	TGTGCCAGCAGCCCACAGGGGAAAGGACCCTATGGCCACACCTTC
NA	TRBV18	NA	TRBJ1-1	CASARDKGRSEAFF	TGTGCCAGTGCACGGGACAAAGGGAGGTCTGAAGCTTTCTTT
NA	TRBV19	NA	TRBJ2-3	CASSISGSTDTQYF	TGTGCCAGTAGTATAAGCGGGAGCACAGATACGCAGTATTTT
NA	TRBV7-2	TRBD1	TRBJ2-2	CASRLGQGNTGELFF	TGTGCCAGCAGACTGGGACAGGGAAACACCGGGGAGCTGTTTTTT
NA	TRBV2	NA	TRBJ1-1	CASSEASWNTEAFF	TGTGCCAGCAGTGAAGCGTCTTGGAACACTGAAGCTTTCTTT
NA	TRBV27	TRBD1	TRBJ1-3	CASSILGQGNTIYF	TGTGCCAGCAGTATACTGGGACAGGGAAACACCATATATTTT
few	TRBV27	NA	TRBJ2-7	CASSRRLDEQYF	TGTGCCAGCAGTCGTCGTCTGGACGAGCAGTACTTC
NA	TRBV7-2	NA	TRBJ1-2	CASGDGHYGYTF	TGTGCCAGCGGGGACGGACACTATGGCTACACCTTC
NA	TRBV6-1	NA	TRBJ2-5	CASNHWGETQYF	TGTGCCAGCAACCACTGGGGGGAGACCCAGTACTTC
NA	TRBV28	NA	TRBJ1-4	CASSSGGLEKLFF	TGTGCCAGCAGTTCGGGGGGCTTAGAAAAACTGTTTTTT
NA	TRBV12-5	NA	TRBJ1-1	CASGLVGGTLDIRANTEAFF	TGTGCTAGTGGTTTGGTAGGTGGGACACTCGACATTAGGGCGAACACTGAAGCTTTCTTT
NA	TRBV19	TRBD2	TRBJ2-5	CASSAGTKQETQYF	TGTGCCAGTAGTGCTGGGACTAAACAAGAGACCCAGTACTTC
few	TRBV2	NA	TRBJ1-1	CASRAPGGMNTEAFF	TGTGCCAGCAGGGCCCCCGGGGGCATGAACACTGAAGCTTTCTTT
many	TRBV27	NA	TRBJ2-3	CASSAPAGAGTDTQYF	TGTGCCAGCAGTGCCCCTGCGGGCGCAGGCACAGATACGCAGTATTTT
NA	TRBV11-3	NA	TRBJ2-7	CASSLNLVVNLRHEQYF	TGTGCCAGCAGCTTGAATCTGGTTGTCAACCTACGTCATGAGCAGTACTTC
NA	TRBV5-1	NA	TRBJ2-5	CASSLAGSDQETQYF	TGCGCCAGCAGCTTGGCGGGTAGCGACCAAGAGACCCAGTACTTC
NA	TRBV11-2	TRBD1	TRBJ2-2	CASSLRGQGPTGELFF	TGTGCCAGCAGCTTACGTGGACAGGGACCCACCGGGGAGCTGTTTTTT
NA	TRBV2	NA	TRBJ2-1	CASSSGSYNEQFF	TGTGCCAGCAGTAGCGGGTCCTACAATGAGCAGTTCTTC